The 2 T cell receptor beta chains below all came from one sample that was sequenced in a study of cytomegalovirus exposure and HLA in healthy donors. PCR used 60 Vbeta primers and 13 Jbeta primers. The method was immunoSEQ multiplex PCR; TCRdb's version includes in-frame clones alone and lacks a portion of them. The sample consists of more than 50,000 clones, roughly 80% of them appearing once. Sequencing was performed on PBMCs. The receptor source for this set is a woman aged 40 to 55 in good health and CMV-seropositive.

The chain joins TRBV7-2 to TRBJ2-5; 9 positions agree with TRBD1. The CDR3 totals 14 residues. V lost 1 base, J lost 3 bases, and 0 bases stayed unmatched. Per germline, CDR1 SGHTA and CDR2 FQGNSA. CDR3 DNA sequence: TGTGCCAGCAGCTTAGGGGACAGGGAAGAGACCCAGTACTTC. This codes for CASSLGDREETQYF.

This clone has more than one count but fewer than ten. The chain couples TRBV19 to TRBJ1-1; tentative D call: TRBD1 (5 bases). The germline CDR1 and CDR2 sequences are LNHDA and SQIVND (reference sequence). The CDR3 is 14 residues long. Trimming pared 3 bases from V and 3 bases from J, leaving 11 bases between. This CDR3 reads CASSIRGEYTEAFF. CDR3 nucleotides: TGTGCCAGTAGTATTCGGGGGGAGTACACTGAAGCTTTCTTT.